Presented here are 11 T cell receptor beta chains from one specimen sequenced in a study of response to subunit inactivated influenza vaccine. One entry per CDR3 protein, called by TCRdb with MiXCR from the RT-PCR reads. The data show hundreds of thousands of distinct CDR3 sequences, with roughly an eighth seen just once and 7.8% held by the top ten. The sequenced sample was non-naive T cells sorted from PBMCs, obtained less than 15 days before vaccination. The receptors were sampled from a man aged 50 to 60 who received an inactivated influenza vaccine.

The CDR3 loop reads CASSYFTLSGEYEKLFF. The CDR3 bases are TGTGCCAGCAGTTACTTTACCCTGTCAGGGGAGTATGAAAAACTGTTTTTT. V is TRBV6-5 and J is TRBJ1-4; D might be TRBD1 (6 bases). The CDR3 extends over 17 amino acids. The germline V gene encodes CDR1 MNHEY and CDR2 SVGAGI. V lost 1 base, J lost 6 bases, and 18 bases lay in between.

Points on this clonotype: One end of the junction varies from germline; a read error may be responsible. The chain uses TRBV4-1 and TRBJ2-7; D gene unclear. Germline loops: CDR1 MGHRA, CDR2 YSYEKL. This CDR3 region has 16 residues. CDR3 in DNA: TGCGCCAGCAGCCAAGAAGATTTTGCGGTATCCTACGAGCAGAACTTC. Protein product: CASSQEDFAVSYEQNF.

As for this clonotype: The junction departs from the called germline gene at one end, perhaps through a read error. Here the CDR3 reads CASSLERRETRYF. The DNA for the CDR3 is TGTGCCAGCAGTTTGGAGCGACGAGAGACCCGGTACTTC. The V and J genes are TRBV12-3 or TRBV12-4 and TRBJ2-5; no clear D gene. This CDR3 comprises 13 residues.

This clonotype appeared a few times. This chain connects TRBV7-2 to TRBJ1-5; 7 bases line up with TRBD1. The CDR3 totals 15 residues. Germline CDR1 SGHTA, CDR2 FQGNSA. The trim removed 2 bases at V and 3 bases at J, leaving 4 bases unmatched. This CDR3 reads CASSLSTGYNQPQHF. In DNA, the CDR3 is TGTGCCAGCAGCTTATCGACAGGGTACAATCAGCCCCAGCATTTT.

The chain links TRBV20-1 to TRBJ2-7, with D perhaps TRBD1 or TRBD2 (5 bases each). The CDR3 totals 16 residues. Germline CDR1 and CDR2: DFQATT and SNEGSKA (reference sequence). With 2 bases removed from V and 7 bases from J, the gap between germline ends came to 24 bases. The CDR3 loop reads CSARKHTGPYTGEQYF. DNA for the CDR3: TGCAGTGCTAGAAAGCACACGGGACCCTATACGGGGGAGCAGTACTTC.

There are many counts of this clonotype. One junction end does not reproduce the germline sequence, and a read error may be involved. The genes are TRBV20-1 and TRBJ2-7; 10 bases line up with TRBD2. The CDR3 covers 13 residues. Germline V lookup: CDR1 DFQATT, CDR2 SNEGSKA (reference sequence). CDR3: CSPSGSPSYEQYF. For the CDR3, the DNA is TGCAGTCCTAGCGGGAGTCCCTCCTACGAGCAGTACTTC.

V and J are TRBV11-2 and TRBJ2-3, with 9 bases lining up with TRBD2. Germline V gene lookup returns CDR1 SGHAT and CDR2 FQNNGV. J lost 4 bases, V lost 2 bases, and 7 bases had no gene match. The CDR3 spans 16 residues. The DNA of the CDR3 is TGTGCCAGCAGCTTAAGCCTAGCGGGGAGTGCAGATACGCAGTATTTT. It codes for CASSLSLAGSADTQYF.

This clonotype came up many times. V is TRBV6-1 and J is TRBJ1-1; no clear D gene. The CDR3 is made up of 13 amino acids. Trimming cost V 4 bases and J 3 bases, with 9 bases left between them. CDR1 and CDR2 from the germline V gene are MNHNS and SASEGT. Written as DNA, the CDR3 is TGTGCCAGCAGTGGACGGGTAGACACTGAAGCTTTCTTT. Residues: CASSGRVDTEAFF.

In its sample, this clonotype was seen many times. The chain recombines TRBV4-3 with TRBJ2-2; D possibly corresponds to TRBD2 (5 bases). The CDR3 contains 15 residues. Germline assignment: CDR1 LGHNA and CDR2 YSLEER. Trimming cost V 0 bases and J 4 bases, with 9 bases left between them. Here the CDR3 DNA reads TGCGCCAGCAGCCAAGAGCTCGGGATCACCGGGGAGCTGTTTTTT. Translating gives CASSQELGITGELFF.

CDR3 DNA: TGTGCCAGCAGCCTTCTTACTAGAGCCGCGTCTGGGGCCAACGTCCTGACTTTC. Protein sequence: CASSLLTRAASGANVLTF. This chain joins TRBV28 and TRBJ2-6; maybe TRBD2 (5 bases). This CDR3 region has 18 residues. Trimming stripped 6 bases from V and 1 base from J, with 19 bases between. Per the germline V gene, CDR1 is MDHEN and CDR2 is SYDVKM.

The chain is built from TRBV9 and TRBJ1-6; TRBD1 is a possible D gene (5 bases). This CDR3 has 16 amino acids. V lost 3 bases, J lost 1 base, and 11 bases lay in between. Germline values: CDR1 SGDLS, CDR2 YYNGEE. The CDR3 reads CASSEGLVSYNSPLHF. The CDR3 DNA reads TGTGCCAGCAGCGAGGGGCTGGTTTCCTATAATTCACCCCTCCACTTT. Together with reference TRBV9 and TRBJ1-6, the CDR3 gives the full variable domain: DSGVTQTPKHLITATGQRVTLRCSPRSGDLSVYWYQQSLDQGLQFLIQYYNGEERAKGNILERFSAQQFPDLHSELNLSSLELGDSALYFCASSEGLVSYNSPLHFGNGTRLTVT.